This T cell receptor beta chain was documented in a study of graft-versus-host responses after intestinal transplantation. Study information: Every recipient had anti-thymocyte globulin induction and around 3 years of tacrolimus plus steroids. Study-wide findings and caveats: Recipient marrow showed GvH clones, some seen first in ileum or blood.

Irradiated, violet-dye-labeled stimulators (200,000) were plated alongside 200,000 CFSE-labeled responders. Dividing CFSE-low CD3+CD4+ and CD3+CD8+ responders were isolated by sorting after the reaction. The CDR3 has 13 amino acids. V lost 1 base and J 7 bases, leaving 10 bases between the germline ends. CDR1 and CDR2 (germline): LNHDA, SQIVND (reference sequence). The method was immunoSEQ multiplex PCR; TCRdb's version includes in-frame clones alone and lacks a portion of them. The sample records around 19,000 clones, under 50% being singletons. The TCR was taken from a human patient who received an intestinal transplant. The chain joins TRBV19 to TRBJ1-1; tentatively, D is TRBD1 (5 bases). This material consisted of alloreactive CD4+ T cells from a mixed lymphocyte reaction culture, taken before intestinal transplant. Subset indicated: CFSE-low proliferating T cells sorted from roughly six-day pre-transplant mixed lymphocyte reaction (GvH or HvG direction). DNA of the CDR3: TGTGCCAGTAGTATAGTGGGGCGAGGTGAAGCTTTCTTT. Protein: CASSIVGRGEAFF.